The 30 T cell receptor beta chains below were found in one sample sequenced in a study of shared clonotypes between healthy human individuals. Profiled with immunoSEQ multiplex PCR; TCRdb holds only in-frame clones, not every one. The sample holds around 1,900,000 clones, just over 90% seen once. Naive CD8 populations comprised CD45RO-negative cells positively selected for CCR7, excluding terminally differentiated effector memory CD45RA+ cells. The sample comprised naive CD8+ T cells from PBMCs. These receptors all come from a man in his late teens or twenties in good health. Some clones in this sample may be carry-over from other donors' samples.

The DNA for the CDR3 is TGTGCCAGTAGTACTGTAAGGGGAACTGACGAGCAGTACTTC. Its protein product is CASSTVRGTDEQYF. The V call is TRBV19, the J call TRBJ2-7; D may be TRBD1 (5 bases). The V and J ends lost 4 bases and 5 bases respectively, with 15 bases between them. This CDR3 is built from 14 residues. CDR1 and CDR2 (germline): LNHDA, SQIVND (reference sequence).

This chain connects TRBV6-1 to TRBJ2-7; 8 nucleotides match TRBD2. Germline V CDR1 and CDR2: MNHNS, SASEGT. This CDR3 comprises 16 residues. Trimming removed 0 bases from V and 6 bases from J; junction bases left unmatched: 10. The chain's CDR3 is CASSEAPPSGLGEQYF. DNA for the CDR3: TGTGCCAGCAGTGAAGCGCCCCCTAGCGGGTTGGGCGAGCAGTACTTC.

Worth noting for this clone: Other DNA sequences from this sample encode an identical CDR3 as well. CDR3 sequence reads: CASSASGTGAYEQYF. CDR3 DNA: TGTGCCAGCAGCGCCTCCGGGACGGGTGCCTACGAGCAGTACTTC. The chain uses TRBV9 and TRBJ2-7; D tentatively reads TRBD1 or TRBD2 (5 bases each). The germline gives CDR1 SGDLS, CDR2 YYNGEE. Trimming left V 3 bases short and J 2 bases short, with 15 bases between. CDR3 length: 15 amino acids.

Only a few counts were recorded for this clone. This sequence joins TRBV30 and TRBJ1-4; D ambiguous. The CDR3 has 15 amino acids. Looked up from germline, CDR1 is GTSNPN and CDR2 is SVGIG (reference sequence). The V gene lost 2 bases and the J gene lost 6 bases, with 16 bases spanning the gap. The chain's CDR3 is CAWSLSPWTDEKLFF. In DNA, the CDR3 is TGTGCCTGGAGTCTCTCTCCCTGGACGGATGAAAAACTGTTTTTT.

The chain joins TRBV7-9 to TRBJ2-1, with 8 bases that match TRBD2. The germline CDR1 and CDR2 sequences are SEHNR and FQNEAQ (reference sequence). The CDR3 is 18 residues long. V gave up 2 bases and J gave up 0 bases; unmatched junction bases: 9. The CDR3 sequence is CASSLLASGLSSYNEQFF. DNA of the CDR3: TGTGCCAGCAGCTTACTCGCTAGCGGGTTGAGCTCCTACAATGAGCAGTTCTTC.

The chain has TRBV9 and TRBJ2-7; maybe TRBD1 (6 bases). The CDR3 runs to 16 residues. The germline V gene encodes CDR1 SGDLS and CDR2 YYNGEE. The V gene lost 0 bases and the J gene lost 0 bases, with 13 bases spanning the gap. In DNA form, the CDR3 reads TGTGCCAGCAGCGTAGCTCCAGGGGCTAACTCCTACGAGCAGTACTTC. Protein sequence: CASSVAPGANSYEQYF.

This sequence joins TRBV5-8 and TRBJ1-1, with 7 bases lining up with TRBD1. The CDR3 contains 18 residues. Germline CDR1 SGHTS, CDR2 YDEGEE. With V trimmed by 0 bases and J by 0 bases, 11 bases remained unmatched. CDR3 sequence: CASSLGWAGGEVNTEAFF. The CDR3 bases are TGTGCCAGCAGCTTGGGATGGGCAGGGGGAGAAGTGAACACTGAAGCTTTCTTT.

This clone was observed once. The chain links TRBV7-3 to TRBJ2-7; tentative D call: TRBD2 (6 bases). The CDR3 has 14 residues. The V and J ends lost 5 bases and 6 bases respectively, with 17 bases between them. Per germline, CDR1 SGHTA and CDR2 FQGTGA. CDR3 coding DNA: TGTGCCAGCAGCCCCGGAGGGCCTAACGGCGAGCAGTACTTC. Encoded protein: CASSPGGPNGEQYF.

This chain connects TRBV29-1 to TRBJ2-3; the match to TRBD2 covers 7 bases. The CDR3 has 13 residues. Germline assignment: CDR1 SQVTM and CDR2 ANQGSEA. V lost 4 bases and J lost 5; bases outside the gene matches: 6. For the CDR3, the DNA is TGCAGCGTTGTCGAGGGGAGGGAAGATACGCAGTATTTT. Translated: CSVVEGREDTQYF.

The J gene is TRBJ2-1, the V gene TRBV7-9, with D perhaps TRBD1 or TRBD2 (5 bases each). This CDR3 is 17 amino acids long. V was trimmed by 5 bases and J by 1 base, leaving 18 bases between them. Germline loops: CDR1 SEHNR, CDR2 FQNEAQ (reference sequence). The CDR3 protein is CASSPSRGGLSYNEQFF. The CDR3 DNA is TGTGCCAGCAGCCCCTCTCGGGGCGGTTTGTCCTACAATGAGCAGTTCTTC.

The J gene is TRBJ1-2, the V gene TRBV7-2, with TRBD1 identical over 9 bases. The germline CDR1 and CDR2 sequences are SGHTA and FQGNSA. The CDR3 length is 13 residues. J gave up 1 base and V 9 bases, and 3 bases lay outside the gene matches. This CDR3 reads CARRDRDNYGYTF. In nucleotides, the CDR3 is TGTGCCAGACGGGACAGGGATAACTATGGCTACACCTTC. The full variable domain, completed using reference TRBV7-2 and TRBJ1-2, is GAGVSQSPSNKVTEKGKDVELRCDPISGHTALYWYRQSLGQGLEFLIYFQGNSAPDKSGLPSDRFSAERTGGSVSTLTIQRTQQEDSAVYLCARRDRDNYGYTFGSGTRLTVV.

The rearrangement uses TRBV7-2 and TRBJ1-2; 8 bases agree with TRBD1. This CDR3 spans 13 amino acids. Germline V gene sequence: CDR1 SGHTA, CDR2 FQGNSA. V gave up 5 bases and J gave up 8 bases; unmatched junction bases: 7. The DNA for the CDR3 is TGTGCCAGCAGCCTAGACAGGGGCGGAGGCTACACCTTC. This translates into CASSLDRGGGYTF.

This clone has a single count. The V and J genes are TRBV5-1 and TRBJ2-7; D not certain. V was pared by 0 bases and J by 0 bases, with 10 bases between. The CDR3 spans 15 residues. Germline CDR1 reads SGHRS; CDR2 reads YFSETQ. Written as DNA, the CDR3 is TGCGCCAGCAGCTTGGGTACCATGAGCTCCTACGAGCAGTACTTC. Its protein is CASSLGTMSSYEQYF.

This chain links TRBV7-8 with TRBJ2-3, with TRBD2 identical over 8 bases. Looked up from germline, CDR1 is SGHVS and CDR2 is FQNEAQ. The CDR3 contains 16 residues. After removal of 9 bases from V and 1 base from J, the junction contained 12 bases not matched to a gene. This CDR3 is CASCRLSGRGTDTQYF. DNA of the CDR3: TGTGCCAGTTGCCGGCTCAGCGGGAGAGGCACAGATACGCAGTATTTT.

The J gene is TRBJ1-5, the V gene TRBV6-5, with D perhaps TRBD1 (6 bases). V lost 6 bases and J lost 7, with 13 bases in between. Germline V gene lookup returns CDR1 MNHEY and CDR2 SVGAGI. This CDR3 region has 13 residues. The CDR3 DNA is TGTGCCAGCAGAGAAACAGGGACGCAGCCCCAGCATTTT. Translated, it gives CASRETGTQPQHF.

The chain has TRBV27 and TRBJ2-7; D is ambiguous. Germline-derived CDR1 and CDR2 are MNHEY and SMNVEV (reference sequence). This CDR3 has 15 amino acids. V was shortened by 9 bases and J by 2 bases, with 20 bases between the two germline ends. The CDR3 coding sequence is TGTGCCAGTGCGCCCCGGGTACTGGTTACCTACGAGCAGTACTTC. As protein: CASAPRVLVTYEQYF.

This chain uses TRBV28 with TRBJ2-1; tentatively, D is TRBD1 (7 bases). Between the trimmed V and J ends, which lost 5 bases and 0 bases, there was a span of 11 bases. This CDR3 spans 15 amino acids. CDR1 and CDR2 (germline): MDHEN, SYDVKM. Written as DNA, the CDR3 is TGTGCCAGCAGTGCGGGACAGTTCTCCTACAATGAGCAGTTCTTC. Translated: CASSAGQFSYNEQFF.

The chain recombines TRBV28 with TRBJ1-2, with D unresolved. Trimming shortened V by 2 bases and J by 4 bases, and 11 bases separated the two germline ends. CDR1 and CDR2 from the germline V gene are MDHEN and SYDVKM. The CDR3 is made up of 14 amino acids. In DNA form, the CDR3 reads TGTGCCAGCAGTTTAATGCGGTGGGGCTATGGCTACACCTTC. This codes for CASSLMRWGYGYTF.

V usage is TRBV7-9 and J usage is TRBJ2-4; 10 positions match TRBD2. With V trimmed by 7 bases and J by 0 bases, 12 bases remained unmatched. The V gene's germline CDR1 is SEHNR and CDR2 FQNEAQ (reference sequence). This CDR3 is 18 amino acids long. In DNA form, the CDR3 reads TGTGCCAGCAAGTCGGTTAGCGGGAGGACAAAAGCCAAAAACATTCAGTACTTC. Its translation is CASKSVSGRTKAKNIQYF.

The chain links TRBV27 to TRBJ2-1; D not certain. CDR1 and CDR2 from the germline V gene are MNHEY and SMNVEV (reference sequence). The CDR3 extends over 15 amino acids. Deletions cut 6 bases from V and 6 bases from J, with 18 bases between. The CDR3 DNA reads TGTGCCAGCAGACCAGATCGAGCCCCTGCCAATGAGCAGTTCTTC. It yields the protein CASRPDRAPANEQFF.

This chain uses TRBV7-9 with TRBJ2-1, with 8 positions matching TRBD1. With 5 bases clipped from V and 5 bases from J, the junction kept 8 bases outside the gene matches. CDR3 size: 15 residues. Germline V gives CDR1 SEHNR, CDR2 FQNEAQ (reference sequence). CDR3 bases: TGTGCCAGCAGCCGCGTCAGGGGGCTAGACAATGAGCAGTTCTTC. This gives the protein CASSRVRGLDNEQFF. Supplemented by reference TRBV7-9 and TRBJ2-1, the full variable domain reads DTGVSQNPRHKITKRGQNVTFRCDPISEHNRLYWYRQTLGQGPEFLTYFQNEAQLEKSRLLSDRFSAERPKGSFSTLEIQRTEQGDSAMYLCASSRVRGLDNEQFFGPGTRLTVL.

The chain recombines TRBV5-1 with TRBJ2-7, with TRBD2 as a possible D gene (7 bases). The CDR3 sequence is 14 residues long. With 4 bases removed from V and 6 bases from J, the gap between germline ends came to 17 bases. Germline CDR1 SGHRS, CDR2 YFSETQ. The CDR3: CASSHPDRTSEQYF. CDR3 in DNA: TGCGCCAGCAGCCACCCCGACAGGACTAGCGAGCAGTACTTC.

This chain links TRBV7-9 with TRBJ1-1; D uncertain. Per the germline V gene, CDR1 is SEHNR and CDR2 is FQNEAQ (reference sequence). The CDR3 extends over 14 amino acids. V was clipped by 6 bases and J by 2 bases, with 13 bases between them. The CDR3 loop is CASSPGSPNTEAFF. DNA for the CDR3: TGTGCCAGCAGTCCCGGGAGTCCCAACACTGAAGCTTTCTTT. The whole variable domain, filled in from reference TRBV7-9 and TRBJ1-1, reads DTGVSQNPRHKITKRGQNVTFRCDPISEHNRLYWYRQTLGQGPEFLTYFQNEAQLEKSRLLSDRFSAERPKGSFSTLEIQRTEQGDSAMYLCASSPGSPNTEAFFGQGTRLTVV.

The chain employs TRBV7-6 and TRBJ2-2, with 14 bases fitting TRBD2. The J segment lost 5 bases and the V segment lost 8 bases, leaving 7 bases of the junction unmatched. CDR3 length: 16 residues. Germline assignment: CDR1 SGHVS and CDR2 FNYEAQ. The CDR3 nucleotides are TGTGCCAGCGGGGGACTAGCGGGAGAGAAAACCGGGGAGCTGTTTTTT. This sequence encodes CASGGLAGEKTGELFF.

The chain links TRBV5-6 to TRBJ2-3; 11 bases line up with TRBD2. With 2 bases clipped from V and 4 bases from J, the junction kept 3 bases outside the gene matches. The CDR3 runs 15 residues. CDR1 is SGHDT, CDR2 YYEEEE, per germline. The CDR3 bases are TGTGCCAGCAGCTTTGTAGCGGGAGGGCCAGATACGCAGTATTTT. Its protein is CASSFVAGGPDTQYF.

The chain uses TRBV7-3 and TRBJ2-1, with D tentatively TRBD2 (6 bases). Between the trimmed V and J ends, which lost 1 base and 2 bases, there was a span of 9 bases. The CDR3 is 15 residues long. Germline CDR1 is SGHTA and CDR2 is FQGTGA. In DNA form, the CDR3 reads TGTGCCAGCAGCTTAAGGCTAGCGACCTACAATGAGCAGTTCTTC. It specifies CASSLRLATYNEQFF.

A remark on this clone: In the same sample, other DNA sequences code for this CDR3. The rearrangement uses TRBV28 and TRBJ2-2; 7 nucleotides agree with TRBD1. The CDR3 runs to 15 residues. Germline lookup yields CDR1 MDHEN and CDR2 SYDVKM. Trimming cost V 8 bases and J 0 bases; bases outside gene matches: 6. The CDR3 DNA reads TGTGCCAGCTCCCCGGGACAGACGAACACCGGGGAGCTGTTTTTT. Amino acids: CASSPGQTNTGELFF.

The chain joins TRBV27 to TRBJ1-2; tentatively, D is TRBD1 (6 bases). Trimming shortened V by 5 bases and J by 1 base, and 17 bases separated the two germline ends. CDR3 length equals 16 residues. Looked up from germline, CDR1 is MNHEY and CDR2 is SMNVEV (reference sequence). The CDR3 here is CASSPSTGQINYGYTF. CDR3 nucleotides: TGTGCCAGCAGTCCCTCCACAGGGCAAATTAACTATGGCTACACCTTC.

This clone has only one observation. The chain links TRBV19 to TRBJ2-2, with D perhaps matching TRBD1 (5 bases). The germline V gene has CDR1 LNHDA and CDR2 SQIVND (reference sequence). Trimming cost V 3 bases and J 5 bases, with 10 bases left between them. This CDR3 region has 14 residues. CDR3 nucleotides: TGTGCCAGTAGTATCCTCAGGGTGACCGGGGAGCTGTTTTTT. It is translated as CASSILRVTGELFF.

The chain couples TRBV2 to TRBJ2-1, with TRBD2 identical over 7 bases. J lost 5 bases, V lost 6 bases, and 13 bases had no gene match. The length of the CDR3 is 16 residues. Germline lookup yields CDR1 SNHLY and CDR2 FYNNEI. CDR3 nucleotide sequence: TGTGCCAGCAGCCCCTGGGCTGGTGGGGGGGACAATGAGCAGTTCTTC. Protein: CASSPWAGGGDNEQFF.